These 29 T cell receptor beta chains were all obtained from the same sample, sequenced in a study of response to subunit inactivated influenza vaccine. TCRdb reprocessed the RT-PCR reads with MiXCR, giving one entry per CDR3 protein. This table holds 450,000 to 600,000 distinct CDR3 sequences, approximately 7.3% found once. This specimen was PBMCs from blood, taken less than 30 months after vaccination. The receptors were sampled from a man aged 50 to 75 who received an inactivated influenza vaccine.

The gene calls are TRBV29-1 and TRBJ2-5; TRBD1 matches 7 bases. The CDR3 is made up of 13 amino acids. Per the germline V gene, CDR1 is SQVTM and CDR2 is ANQGSEA. V shed 7 bases and J 2 bases; nucleotides not matched to a gene: 7. The CDR3 loop is CSAYRDRQETQYF. The CDR3 DNA reads TGCAGCGCGTACAGGGACAGACAAGAGACCCAGTACTTC.

This clonotype showed up just a few times. The chain carries TRBV7-6 and TRBJ1-6; D gene uncertain. CDR3 size: 15 residues. V was trimmed by 3 bases and J by 12 bases, leaving 18 bases between them. Germline V lookup: CDR1 SGHVS, CDR2 FNYEAQ. Here the CDR3 reads CASSFSPNAKEPLHF. CDR3 sequence (DNA): TGTGCCAGCAGCTTCTCCCCAAACGCCAAAGAACCCCTCCACTTT.

This clonotype was seen only a few times. The rearrangement joins TRBV21-1 to TRBJ2-7; TRBD1, the table's D call, was not compared with the DNA. TRBV21-1 is an annotated pseudogene. CDR3 length: 15 residues. The CDR3 nucleotides read TGTGCCAGCAGCAAATGCGGGACAGGGGGTGGCGAGCAGTACTTC. Residues: CASSKCGTGGGEQYF.

This clonotype came up a few times. The chain uses TRBV4-2 and TRBJ1-2; the D gene is possibly TRBD1 (6 bases). In germline, CDR1 is LGHNA, CDR2 YNFKEQ. The CDR3 extends over 15 amino acids. V was cut by 1 base and J by 2 bases, with 11 bases left in between. The DNA for the CDR3 is TGTGCCAGCAGCCAAGTTGAGGGACAAAACTATGGCTACACCTTC. Protein sequence: CASSQVEGQNYGYTF.

This clonotype appeared many times. The CDR3 DNA is TGTGCCAGCAGCCCCCCCCTGCAGGGGGCCATCTACGAGCAGTACTTC. It is translated as CASSPPLQGAIYEQYF. The V call is TRBV5-5, the J call TRBJ2-7, with 8 positions matching TRBD1. The CDR3 extends over 16 amino acids. CDR1 is SGHKS and CDR2 is YYEKEE in the germline V gene (reference sequence). Trimming removed 4 bases from V and 3 bases from J; junction bases left unmatched: 12. Full variable domain (rest looked up from reference TRBV5-5 and TRBJ2-7): DAGVTQSPTHLIKTRGQQVTLRCSPISGHKSVSWYQQVLGQGPQFIFQYYEKEERGRGNFPDRFSARQFPNYSSELNVNALLLGDSALYLCASSPPLQGAIYEQYFGPGTRLTVT.

This clonotype was picked up many times. The chain uses TRBV24-1 and TRBJ2-3; D is undetermined. Germline loops: CDR1 KGHDR, CDR2 SFDVKD. V dropped 6 bases and J dropped 2 bases, with 11 bases sitting between them. This CDR3 has 14 residues. CDR3 loop: CATSSADSTDTQYF. CDR3 sequence (DNA): TGTGCCACCAGTAGCGCAGATTCCACAGATACGCAGTATTTT.

At least ten counts were recorded for this clonotype. The CDR3 sequence is CASSQDRRTGVYNEQFF. As DNA, the CDR3 is TGCGCCAGCAGCCAAGACAGAAGGACAGGGGTGTACAATGAGCAGTTCTTC. This chain links TRBV4-3 with TRBJ2-1; 9 nucleotides align to TRBD1. Germline values: CDR1 LGHNA, CDR2 YSLEER. This CDR3 is built from 17 residues. V lost 0 bases, J lost 4 bases, and 7 bases stayed unmatched.

The J gene is TRBJ2-3, the V gene TRBV11-2, with D possibly matching TRBD2 (6 bases). Germline V CDR1 and CDR2: SGHAT, FQNNGV. The CDR3 length is 14 residues. The germline V and J ends were trimmed by 10 bases and 4 bases, with 18 bases remaining between them. CDR3 in amino acids: CATMASGWSDTQYF. For the CDR3, the DNA is TGTGCCACCATGGCCAGCGGGTGGTCAGATACGCAGTATTTT.

The genes are TRBV11-2 and TRBJ2-7, with 8 bases aligning to TRBD2. Germline loops: CDR1 SGHAT, CDR2 FQNNGV. V dropped 5 bases and J dropped 2; count of bases not matched to a gene: 8. CDR3 length: 15 amino acids. CDR3 bases: TGTGCCAGCAGCCCTCGCGGGGGACTAGCCTACGAGCAGTACTTC. Protein product: CASSPRGGLAYEQYF.

The CDR3 protein is CASSVAGGNSYNEQFF. CDR3 nucleotide sequence: TGTGCCAGCAGCGTAGCGGGAGGGAACTCCTACAATGAGCAGTTCTTC. This chain joins TRBV9 and TRBJ2-1; 8 bases are shared with TRBD2. Trimming took 0 bases from V and 0 from J; bases not matched to a gene: 2. Germline V gene lookup returns CDR1 SGDLS and CDR2 YYNGEE. This CDR3 has 16 residues.

This clonotype turned up a few times. The CDR3 DNA reads TGTGCCAGCAGCTCGCCGACACGAACCACCGGGGAGCTGTTTTTT. It yields the protein CASSSPTRTTGELFF. V and J are TRBV7-2 and TRBJ2-2; D is uncertain. Trimming removed 4 bases from V and 4 bases from J, with 13 bases in between. Germline values: CDR1 SGHTA, CDR2 FQGNSA. The CDR3 extends over 15 amino acids.

This sequence joins TRBV9 and TRBJ2-1; 8 bases line up with TRBD1. V was clipped by 3 bases and J by 4 bases; unmatched bases: 3. The CDR3 totals 14 residues. Germline CDR1 SGDLS, CDR2 YYNGEE. The CDR3 loop is CASSAWTGYNEQFF. The CDR3 DNA follows: TGTGCCAGCAGCGCGTGGACAGGGTACAATGAGCAGTTCTTC. Full variable domain (remainder filled in from reference TRBV9 and TRBJ2-1): DSGVTQTPKHLITATGQRVTLRCSPRSGDLSVYWYQQSLDQGLQFLIQYYNGEERAKGNILERFSAQQFPDLHSELNLSSLELGDSALYFCASSAWTGYNEQFFGPGTRLTVL.

This clonotype appeared a few times. V usage is TRBV10-3 and J usage is TRBJ1-2; no clear D. CDR1 ENHRY and CDR2 SYGVKD come from the germline V gene. Trimming left V 7 bases short and J 2 bases short, with 8 bases between. The CDR3 extends over 12 amino acids. The CDR3 region has the DNA TGTGCCATCACCAACGGAAACTATGGCTACACCTTC. Encoded protein: CAITNGNYGYTF.

Only a few counts were recorded for this clonotype. The J gene is TRBJ1-6, the V gene TRBV6-2 or TRBV6-3; no clear D gene. The germline V and J ends were trimmed by 6 bases and 5 bases, with 11 bases remaining between them. CDR3 size: 14 residues. CDR1 and CDR2 (germline): MNHEY, SVGEGT. CDR3 sequence reads: CASRNQENNSPLHF. Written as DNA, the CDR3 is TGTGCCAGCAGGAACCAGGAGAATAATTCACCCCTCCACTTT.

In its sample, this clonotype was seen many times. The V call is TRBV4-2, the J call TRBJ1-5; tentative D call: TRBD1 (5 bases). Trimming removed 2 bases at V and 6 bases at J, with 20 bases between. Germline-derived CDR1 and CDR2 are LGHNA and YNFKEQ. This CDR3 comprises 17 residues. CDR3 nucleotide sequence: TGTGCCAGCAGCCAATCCCCCGGGAGCGGGGGAAGTCAGCCCCAGCATTTT. Translation gives CASSQSPGSGGSQPQHF.

This clonotype was counted many times. The chain links TRBV13 to TRBJ2-3; a possible D gene is TRBD2 (5 bases). This CDR3 has 16 residues. The ends were cut back, 6 bases at V and 6 bases at J, with 22 bases in the middle. The V gene's germline CDR1 is PRHDT and CDR2 FYEKMQ (reference sequence). The CDR3 DNA reads TGTGCCAGCAGTTCCTCCAGGACTGGGATAAAGGATACGCAGTATTTT. Its translation is CASSSSRTGIKDTQYF.

This chain connects TRBV7-9 to TRBJ2-5, with a possible D match to TRBD1 (5 bases). With 7 bases removed from V and 5 bases from J, the gap between germline ends came to 11 bases. Germline values: CDR1 SEHNR, CDR2 FQNEAQ (reference sequence). The CDR3 has 12 amino acids. The CDR3 is CASKESGETQYF. CDR3 coding DNA: TGTGCCAGCAAGGAATCAGGGGAGACCCAGTACTTC.

This clonotype was seen a handful of times. The chain recombines TRBV4-1 with TRBJ1-5; 7 nucleotides align to TRBD1. J gave up 4 bases and V 0 bases, and 3 bases lay outside the gene matches. Per germline, CDR1 MGHRA and CDR2 YSYEKL. The CDR3 is 15 residues long. In DNA, the CDR3 is TGCGCCAGCAGCCAAGAAGACAGGGCAAATCAGCCCCAGCATTTT. It encodes CASSQEDRANQPQHF.

This sequence joins TRBV20-1 and TRBJ2-4, with D possibly being TRBD1 or TRBD2 (5 bases each). The CDR3 contains 18 residues. Per the germline V gene, CDR1 is DFQATT and CDR2 is SNEGSKA (reference sequence). Trimming left V 6 bases short and J 3 bases short, with 27 bases between. CDR3 nucleotide sequence: TGCAGTGCCCCGTCCCGGGGCAGGGTACAACTTGGCAAAAACATTCAGTACTTC. As protein: CSAPSRGRVQLGKNIQYF.

This clonotype was observed a handful of times. The V call is TRBV24-1, the J call TRBJ2-5; D is possibly TRBD2 (5 bases). The germline V gene encodes CDR1 KGHDR and CDR2 SFDVKD. CDR3 size: 17 residues. The V end was cut by 4 bases, the J end by 3 bases, with 20 bases between. This CDR3 reads CATSDPSARAGEETQYF. The CDR3, as DNA: TGTGCCACCAGTGACCCCTCCGCGAGGGCCGGGGAAGAGACCCAGTACTTC.

This clonotype was seen ten or more times. V gene TRBV12-3 or TRBV12-4 combines with J gene TRBJ2-3; the D gene is possibly TRBD1 (5 bases). The CDR3 contains 16 residues. Between the trimmed V and J ends, which lost 5 bases and 6 bases, there was a span of 21 bases. DNA for the CDR3: TGTGCCAGCAGTCCCCGACAGATCCCTGCCAGGGATACGCAGTATTTT. It is translated as CASSPRQIPARDTQYF.

In this sample, this clonotype turned up a few times. J is TRBJ2-7 and V is TRBV15; 9 nucleotides agree with TRBD2. Per the germline V gene, CDR1 is LNHNV and CDR2 is YYDKDF (reference sequence). CDR3 length equals 14 residues. Trimming at V came to 4 bases and at J to 9 bases, leaving 10 bases not matched to a gene. This chain's CDR3 is CATSTDSGSFVQYF. The CDR3 nucleotides are TGTGCCACCAGCACCGATAGCGGGAGTTTTGTGCAGTACTTC.

This clonotype showed up just a few times. This sequence joins TRBV7-9 and TRBJ2-3, with a tentative D call TRBD1 (5 bases). V gave up 0 bases and J gave up 4 bases, with 11 bases separating them. CDR1 SEHNR and CDR2 FQNEAQ come from the germline V gene (reference sequence). This CDR3 is built from 15 residues. As DNA, the CDR3 is TGTGCCAGCAGCTTAGCGGCAGGGCTGGCAGATACGCAGTATTTT. It encodes CASSLAAGLADTQYF.

A few counts support this clonotype. This chain connects TRBV3-1 to TRBJ1-1; no clear D gene. The germline CDR1 and CDR2 sequences are LGHDT and YNNKEL (reference sequence). V was pared by 7 bases and J by 4 bases, with 16 bases between. The CDR3 contains 14 residues. CDR3 DNA sequence: TGTGCCAGCACCCGAGGCTCTGAGGGCACTGAAGCTTTCTTT. This codes for CASTRGSEGTEAFF.

This clonotype has more than one count but fewer than ten. The V call is TRBV30, the J call TRBJ2-1, with 13 bases that match TRBD2. CDR3 size: 16 residues. Germline values: CDR1 GTSNPN, CDR2 SVGIG (reference sequence). V trimming: 7 bases; J trimming: 0 bases; junction bases outside the gene matches: 6. The CDR3 DNA reads TGTGCCTCGACTAGCGGGAGGCAAAGCTCCTACAATGAGCAGTTCTTC. It codes for CASTSGRQSSYNEQFF.

This clonotype was picked up many times. The chain uses TRBV7-9 and TRBJ2-3; D perhaps matches TRBD2 (5 bases). The germline V and J ends were trimmed by 6 bases and 11 bases, with 18 bases remaining between them. The CDR3 spans 13 residues. CDR1 is SEHNR, CDR2 FQNEAQ, per germline (reference sequence). The CDR3 loop is CASSLDSLEGQYF. For the CDR3, the DNA is TGTGCCAGCAGTCTGGACTCCCTAGAGGGGCAGTATTTT.

Only a few counts were recorded for this clonotype. V usage is TRBV6-1 and J usage is TRBJ2-5; TRBD2 aligns across 12 bases. This CDR3 is built from 16 residues. CDR1 is MNHNS, CDR2 SASEGT, per germline. J gave up 5 bases and V 2 bases, and 6 bases lay outside the gene matches. DNA of the CDR3: TGTGCCAGCAGTGAAATACTAGCGGGGGGCCGGGAGACCCAGTACTTC. It specifies CASSEILAGGRETQYF.

This clonotype was observed many times. This rearrangement joins TRBV3-1 to TRBJ2-1; the D is unclear. This CDR3 region has 13 residues. V was cut by 3 bases and J by 12 bases, with 15 bases left in between. Germline CDR1 and CDR2: LGHDT and YNNKEL (reference sequence). In nucleotides, the CDR3 is TGTGCCAGCAGCCAGGTCACTCCTCCCTGGCAGTTCTTC. Amino acid sequence: CASSQVTPPWQFF.

The gene calls are TRBV12-3 or TRBV12-4 and TRBJ2-1, with 9 bases aligning to TRBD1. The CDR3 covers 15 residues. Trimming took 0 bases from V and 6 from J; bases not matched to a gene: 3. The CDR3 spells CASSLAGQGSNEQFF. The CDR3 bases are TGTGCCAGCAGTTTAGCGGGACAGGGAAGCAATGAGCAGTTCTTC.